This T cell receptor beta chain stems from a study of blood T cell repertoires in COVID-19. The V gene end was trimmed by 3 bases and the J gene end by 6 bases; junction bases not matched to a gene: 6. There are 16 residues in the CDR3. Germline CDR1 and CDR2: SGDLS and YYNGEE. In its sample, this clone is medium-sized. Here immunoSEQ multiplex PCR was the method, and the copy in TCRdb shows in-frame clones only, minus some. The profile shows 25,000 to 35,000 clones, approximately 85% of them singletons. This sequence originates from a man aged 80 or over with active COVID-19. V usage is TRBV9 and J usage is TRBJ2-7; 16 bases are shared with TRBD2. Sequencing was performed on peripheral blood. The CDR3 DNA sequence: TGTGCCAGCAGCGAGGGGACTAGCGGGGGGGTCGGCGAGCAGTACTTC. As protein: CASSEGTSGGVGEQYF.